Presented here are 17 T cell receptor beta chains from one specimen sequenced in a study of cytomegalovirus exposure and HLA in healthy donors. The PCR used 60 Vbeta and 13 Jbeta primers. Some clones are missing from TCRdb's copy, which holds only in-frame ones; the method was immunoSEQ multiplex PCR. The table shows some 180,000 clones, with over 80% occurring only once. The material sequenced was PBMCs. Source of these receptors: a middle-aged man in good health and CMV-seronegative.

The chain combines TRBV29-1 with TRBJ2-3; D not certain. Germline V gene lookup returns CDR1 SQVTM and CDR2 ANQGSEA. V was cut by 4 bases and J by 2 bases, with 10 bases left in between. This CDR3 comprises 13 residues. CDR3 sequence: CSVVAPPTDTQYF. The DNA of the CDR3 is TGCAGCGTTGTCGCGCCACCCACAGATACGCAGTATTTT.

The chain links TRBV7-9 to TRBJ2-1; TRBD2 matches 14 bases. This CDR3 has 18 amino acids. With V trimmed by 6 bases and J by 0 bases, 7 bases remained unmatched. Germline loops: CDR1 SEHNR, CDR2 FQNEAQ (reference sequence). The CDR3 DNA is TGTGCCAGCAGTCGACTAGCGGGAGGGCCCGACTCCTACAATGAGCAGTTCTTC. It translates to CASSRLAGGPDSYNEQFF.

This chain uses TRBV28 with TRBJ1-4, with D hard to call. Germline V gives CDR1 MDHEN, CDR2 SYDVKM. Trimming took off 2 bases at V and 8 bases at J, with 6 bases between the two ends. There are 12 residues in the CDR3. This chain's CDR3 is CASSLVGEKLFF. As DNA, the CDR3 is TGTGCCAGCAGTTTAGTCGGGGAAAAACTGTTTTTT.

This clone was seen only a few times. This chain links TRBV11-1 with TRBJ1-1; TRBD1 might be the D (5 bases). CDR1 and CDR2 from the germline V gene are SGHAT and FQDESV (reference sequence). The ends were cut back, 2 bases at V and 7 bases at J, with 8 bases in the middle. The CDR3 covers 12 residues. The CDR3 DNA follows: TGTGCCAGCAGCTTACAGGGATATGAAGCTTTCTTT. The encoded protein is CASSLQGYEAFF.

In this sample, this clone turned up a few times. The chain uses TRBV6-5 and TRBJ1-2; TRBD1 matches at 8 bases. The V segment lost 5 bases and the J segment 4 bases; nucleotides outside the gene matches: 3. CDR3 length equals 13 residues. CDR1 is MNHEY, CDR2 SVGAGI, per germline. DNA of the CDR3: TGTGCCAGCAGTCTGGACAGGGTCTATGGCTACACCTTC. This translates into CASSLDRVYGYTF.

The chain combines TRBV18 with TRBJ1-1; 8 bases map to TRBD1. CDR1 is KGHSH, CDR2 LQKENI, per germline. The junction had 6 bases not matched to a gene; V was cut back by 3 bases and J by 6 bases. This CDR3 has 14 amino acids. CDR3: CASSPTLDRAEAFF. The CDR3 bases are TGTGCCAGCTCACCGACCTTGGACAGGGCTGAAGCTTTCTTT.

V usage is TRBV28 and J usage is TRBJ2-1, with D unresolved. The germline V gene has CDR1 MDHEN and CDR2 SYDVKM. The CDR3 covers 12 residues. Trimming pared 6 bases from V and 13 bases from J, leaving 16 bases between. This CDR3 is CASSQPTPIQFF. CDR3 nucleotide sequence: TGTGCCAGCAGCCAACCGACTCCTATCCAGTTCTTC.

CDR3 nucleotide sequence: TGTGCCAGCAATGGACAGGGGGCGTCTCAGCCCCAGCATTTT. Translated, it gives CASNGQGASQPQHF. This chain joins TRBV2 and TRBJ1-5; 11 nucleotides align to TRBD1. Germline lookup yields CDR1 SNHLY and CDR2 FYNNEI. The CDR3 consists of 14 residues. V lost 7 bases, J lost 6 bases, and 5 bases stayed unmatched.

The genes are TRBV18 and TRBJ2-3; 9 nucleotides match TRBD1. With V trimmed by 0 bases and J by 6 bases, 10 bases remained unmatched. The CDR3 is 17 residues long. Germline loops: CDR1 KGHSH, CDR2 LQKENI. This CDR3 is CASSPPTLQGARDTQYF. In DNA form, the CDR3 reads TGTGCCAGCTCACCACCGACTCTACAGGGGGCGAGGGATACGCAGTATTTT.

The genes are TRBV28 and TRBJ2-5; TRBD2 agrees at 14 bases. V shed 11 bases and J 5 bases; nucleotides not matched to a gene: 13. Per the germline V gene, CDR1 is MDHEN and CDR2 is SYDVKM. This CDR3 region has 16 residues. The CDR3 DNA follows: TGTGCCCTAAGCCCCGGGACTAGCGGGAGTATGGAGACCCAGTACTTC. Its translation: CALSPGTSGSMETQYF.

The J gene is TRBJ2-5, the V gene TRBV27; 7 bases match TRBD1. V trimming: 3 bases; J trimming: 7 bases; junction bases outside the gene matches: 5. Per the germline V gene, CDR1 is MNHEY and CDR2 is SMNVEV (reference sequence). The CDR3 extends over 13 amino acids. DNA for the CDR3: TGTGCCAGCAGTTTTGGTTACAGGGGGACCCAGTACTTC. As protein: CASSFGYRGTQYF.

The V gene is TRBV11-2, the J gene TRBJ2-7; tentatively, D is TRBD1 (6 bases). Per the germline V gene, CDR1 is SGHAT and CDR2 is FQNNGV. This CDR3 region has 15 residues. Trimming stripped 3 bases from V and 2 bases from J, with 14 bases between. CDR3 bases: TGTGCCAGCAGCTTCGTTTCACAGGGAGCCTACGAGCAGTACTTC. It translates to CASSFVSQGAYEQYF.

This chain links TRBV2 with TRBJ1-2; TRBD1 agrees at 8 bases. Germline values: CDR1 SNHLY, CDR2 FYNNEI. V shed 4 bases, J shed 1 base, and the junction held 2 bases outside the gene matches. This CDR3 is built from 14 residues. CDR3 bases: TGTGCCAGCAGTGTGGACAGGGTTAACTATGGCTACACCTTC. This codes for CASSVDRVNYGYTF.

The chain couples TRBV27 to TRBJ1-2, with TRBD1 identical over 7 bases. The germline V gene encodes CDR1 MNHEY and CDR2 SMNVEV (reference sequence). Losses at the gene ends were 3 bases for V and 8 bases for J; bases not matched to a gene: 6. The length of the CDR3 is 13 residues. The DNA of the CDR3 is TGTGCCAGCAGTTTGGTTCAGGGGGGAGGCTACACCTTC. Its translation: CASSLVQGGGYTF.

The genes are TRBV2 and TRBJ1-5; no clear D. The germline V and J ends were trimmed by 7 bases and 3 bases, with 16 bases remaining between them. The CDR3 totals 15 residues. The V gene's germline CDR1 is SNHLY and CDR2 FYNNEI. The CDR3 here is CASNDRGVNNQPQHF. The CDR3 DNA follows: TGTGCCAGCAATGACCGAGGAGTGAACAATCAGCCCCAGCATTTT.

This chain uses TRBV5-1 with TRBJ2-2; 8 positions agree with TRBD1. Germline V gene data show CDR1 as SGHRS and CDR2 as YFSETQ. CDR3 length: 18 amino acids. The V and J ends lost 4 bases and 0 bases, in that order; junction bases with no gene match: 11. CDR3 bases: TGCGCCAGCAGCCTTAAGGACAGGGTCTCCACGAACACCGGGGAGCTGTTTTTT. Translation gives CASSLKDRVSTNTGELFF.

This chain links TRBV10-3 with TRBJ2-7; perhaps TRBD1 as D (6 bases). Germline V gene lookup returns CDR1 ENHRY and CDR2 SYGVKD. Trimming cost V 6 bases and J 4 bases, with 10 bases left between them. CDR3 size: 12 residues. The CDR3 here is CAIRNREYEQYF. The CDR3 DNA sequence: TGTGCCATCAGAAACAGGGAGTACGAGCAGTACTTC.